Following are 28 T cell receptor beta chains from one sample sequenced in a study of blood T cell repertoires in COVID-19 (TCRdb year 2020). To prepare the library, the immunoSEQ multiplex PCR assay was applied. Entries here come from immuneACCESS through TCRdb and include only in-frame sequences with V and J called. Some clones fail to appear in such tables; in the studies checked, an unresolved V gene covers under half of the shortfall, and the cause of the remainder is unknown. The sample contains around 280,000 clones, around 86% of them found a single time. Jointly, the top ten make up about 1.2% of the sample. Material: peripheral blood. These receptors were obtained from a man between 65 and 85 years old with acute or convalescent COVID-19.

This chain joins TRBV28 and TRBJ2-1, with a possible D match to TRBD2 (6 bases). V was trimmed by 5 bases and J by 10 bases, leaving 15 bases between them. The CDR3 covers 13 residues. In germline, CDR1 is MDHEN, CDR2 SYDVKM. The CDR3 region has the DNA TGTGCCAGCAGTCTACCACCGGAGGGGGAGCAGTTCTTC. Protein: CASSLPPEGEQFF.

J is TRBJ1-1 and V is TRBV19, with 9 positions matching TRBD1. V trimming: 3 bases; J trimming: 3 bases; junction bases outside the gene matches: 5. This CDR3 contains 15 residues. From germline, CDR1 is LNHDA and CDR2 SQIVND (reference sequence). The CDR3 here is CASSMDRGGDTEAFF. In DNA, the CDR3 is TGTGCCAGTAGTATGGACAGGGGTGGGGACACTGAAGCTTTCTTT.

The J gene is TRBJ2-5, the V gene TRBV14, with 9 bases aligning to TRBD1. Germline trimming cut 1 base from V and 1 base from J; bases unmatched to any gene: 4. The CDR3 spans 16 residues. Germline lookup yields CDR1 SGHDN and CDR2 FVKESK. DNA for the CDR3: TGTGCCAGCAGCCAAGCGGACAGGGGATTCCAAGAGACCCAGTACTTC. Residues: CASSQADRGFQETQYF.

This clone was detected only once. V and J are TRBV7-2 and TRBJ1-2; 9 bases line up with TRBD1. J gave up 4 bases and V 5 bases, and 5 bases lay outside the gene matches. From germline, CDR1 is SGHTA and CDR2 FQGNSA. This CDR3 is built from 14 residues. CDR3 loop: CASSAGQGSYGYTF. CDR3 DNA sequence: TGTGCCAGCAGCGCTGGACAGGGGAGCTATGGCTACACCTTC.

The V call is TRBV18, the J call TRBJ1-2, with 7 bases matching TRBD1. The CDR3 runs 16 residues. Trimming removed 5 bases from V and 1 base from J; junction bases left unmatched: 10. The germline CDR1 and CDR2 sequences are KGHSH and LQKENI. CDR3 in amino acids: CASSTDSGQYNYGYTF. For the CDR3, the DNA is TGTGCCAGCTCAACCGACTCGGGACAGTATAACTATGGCTACACCTTC.

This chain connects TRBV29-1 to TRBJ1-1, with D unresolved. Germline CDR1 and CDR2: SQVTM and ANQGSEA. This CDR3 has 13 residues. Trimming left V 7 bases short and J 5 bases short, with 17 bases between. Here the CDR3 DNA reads TGCAGCGCTGACGAGGGTCTGGGTACTGAAGCTTTCTTT. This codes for CSADEGLGTEAFF.

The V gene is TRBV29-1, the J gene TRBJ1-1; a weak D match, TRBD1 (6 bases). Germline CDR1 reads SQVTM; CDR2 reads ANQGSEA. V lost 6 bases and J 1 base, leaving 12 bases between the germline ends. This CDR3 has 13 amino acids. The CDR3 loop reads CSVGTGSNTEAFF. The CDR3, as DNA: TGCAGCGTAGGAACAGGGTCGAACACTGAAGCTTTCTTT.

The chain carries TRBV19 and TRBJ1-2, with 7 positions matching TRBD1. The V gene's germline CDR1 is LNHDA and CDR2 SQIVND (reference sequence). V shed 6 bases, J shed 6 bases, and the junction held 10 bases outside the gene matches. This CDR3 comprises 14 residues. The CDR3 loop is CASSQSTGSDGYTF. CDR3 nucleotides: TGTGCCAGTAGCCAATCGACAGGGTCAGATGGCTACACCTTC.

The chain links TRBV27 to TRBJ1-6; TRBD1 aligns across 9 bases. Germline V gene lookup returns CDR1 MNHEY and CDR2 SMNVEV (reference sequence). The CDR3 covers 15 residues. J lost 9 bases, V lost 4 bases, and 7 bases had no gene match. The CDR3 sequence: CASSYSGTGTSPLHF. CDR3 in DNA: TGTGCCAGCAGTTATTCCGGGACAGGGACTTCACCCCTCCACTTT.

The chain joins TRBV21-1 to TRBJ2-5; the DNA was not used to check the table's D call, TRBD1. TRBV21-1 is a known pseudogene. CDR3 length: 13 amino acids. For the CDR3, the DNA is TGTGCCAGCAGCAGGGGACAGCAAGAGACCCAGTACTTC. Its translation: CASSRGQQETQYF.

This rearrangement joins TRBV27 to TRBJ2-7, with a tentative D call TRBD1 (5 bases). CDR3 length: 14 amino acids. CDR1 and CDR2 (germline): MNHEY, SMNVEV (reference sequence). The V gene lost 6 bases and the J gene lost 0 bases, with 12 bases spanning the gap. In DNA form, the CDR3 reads TGTGCCAGCAGGGTGGGGCACGGCTCCTACGAGCAGTACTTC. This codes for CASRVGHGSYEQYF.

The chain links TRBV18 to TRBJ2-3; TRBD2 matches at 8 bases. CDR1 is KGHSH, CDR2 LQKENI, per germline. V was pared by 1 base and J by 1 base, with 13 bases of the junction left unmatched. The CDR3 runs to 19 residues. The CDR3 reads CASSPRSHASGRGTDTQYF. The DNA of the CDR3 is TGTGCCAGCTCACCACGAAGCCACGCCAGCGGGAGAGGCACAGATACGCAGTATTTT.

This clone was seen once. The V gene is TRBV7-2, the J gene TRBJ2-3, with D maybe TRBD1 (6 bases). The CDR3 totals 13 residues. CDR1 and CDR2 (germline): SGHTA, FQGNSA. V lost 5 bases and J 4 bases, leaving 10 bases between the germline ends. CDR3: CASSTHRADTQYF. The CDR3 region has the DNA TGTGCCAGCAGCACCCACAGGGCAGATACGCAGTATTTT.

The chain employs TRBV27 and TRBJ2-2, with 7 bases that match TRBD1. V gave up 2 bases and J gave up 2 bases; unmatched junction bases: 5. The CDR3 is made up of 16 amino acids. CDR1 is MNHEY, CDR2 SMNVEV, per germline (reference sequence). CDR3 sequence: CASSLAGTANTGELFF. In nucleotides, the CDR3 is TGTGCCAGCAGTTTAGCAGGGACAGCTAACACCGGGGAGCTGTTTTTT.

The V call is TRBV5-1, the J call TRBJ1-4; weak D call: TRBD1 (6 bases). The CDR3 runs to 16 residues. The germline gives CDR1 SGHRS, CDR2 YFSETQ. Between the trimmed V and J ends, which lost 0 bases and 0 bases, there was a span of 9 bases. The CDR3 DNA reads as TGCGCCAGCAGCTTGGACAGGGCTTCAACTAATGAAAAACTGTTTTTT. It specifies CASSLDRASTNEKLFF.

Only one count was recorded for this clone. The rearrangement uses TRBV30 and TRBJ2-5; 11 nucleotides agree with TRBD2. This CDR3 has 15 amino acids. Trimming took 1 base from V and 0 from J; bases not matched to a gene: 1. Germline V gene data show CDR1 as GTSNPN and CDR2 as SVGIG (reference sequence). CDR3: CAWSGLAGNQETQYF. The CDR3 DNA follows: TGTGCCTGGAGTGGACTAGCGGGGAACCAAGAGACCCAGTACTTC.

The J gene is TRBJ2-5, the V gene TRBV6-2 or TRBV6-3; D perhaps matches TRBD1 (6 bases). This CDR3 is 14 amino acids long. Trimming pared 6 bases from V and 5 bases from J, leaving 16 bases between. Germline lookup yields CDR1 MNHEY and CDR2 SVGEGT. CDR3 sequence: CASSNVGAEETQYF. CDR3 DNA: TGTGCCAGCAGCAACGTGGGGGCCGAGGAGACCCAGTACTTC.

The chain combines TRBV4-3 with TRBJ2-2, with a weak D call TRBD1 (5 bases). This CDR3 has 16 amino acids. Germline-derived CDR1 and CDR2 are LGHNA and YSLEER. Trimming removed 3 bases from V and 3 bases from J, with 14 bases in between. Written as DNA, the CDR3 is TGCGCCAGCAGCCAGGGGCAGGGTCGGTACACCGGGGAGCTGTTTTTT. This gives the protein CASSQGQGRYTGELFF.

CDR3 in DNA: TGTGCCAGCAGCTGGGGGGGGGCATCGGGCACTGAAGCTTTCTTT. It yields the protein CASSWGGASGTEAFF. The gene calls are TRBV7-2 and TRBJ1-1, with D perhaps matching TRBD1 (6 bases). The CDR3 is 15 residues long. From germline, CDR1 is SGHTA and CDR2 FQGNSA. V was trimmed by 4 bases and J by 4 bases, leaving 16 bases between them.

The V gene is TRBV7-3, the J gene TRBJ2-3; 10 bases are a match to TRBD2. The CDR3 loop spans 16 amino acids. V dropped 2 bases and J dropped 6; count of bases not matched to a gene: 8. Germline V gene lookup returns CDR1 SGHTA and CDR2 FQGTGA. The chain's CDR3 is CASSLASGGPLDTQYF. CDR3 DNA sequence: TGTGCCAGCAGCTTAGCTAGCGGGGGCCCCCTGGATACGCAGTATTTT.

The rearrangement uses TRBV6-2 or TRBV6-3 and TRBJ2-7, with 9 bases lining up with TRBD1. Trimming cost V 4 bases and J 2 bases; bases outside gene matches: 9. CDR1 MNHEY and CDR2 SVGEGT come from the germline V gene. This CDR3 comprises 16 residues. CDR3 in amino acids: CASSSRGQGYTYEQYF. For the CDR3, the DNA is TGTGCCAGCAGTTCCCGAGGACAGGGGTATACCTACGAGCAGTACTTC.

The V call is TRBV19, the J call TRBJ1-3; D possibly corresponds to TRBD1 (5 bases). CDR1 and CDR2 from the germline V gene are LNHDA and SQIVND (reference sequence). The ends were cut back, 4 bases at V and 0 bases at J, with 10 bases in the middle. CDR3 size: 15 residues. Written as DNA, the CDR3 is TGTGCCAGTAGTACGAGACAGACCTCTGGAAACACCATATATTTT. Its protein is CASSTRQTSGNTIYF. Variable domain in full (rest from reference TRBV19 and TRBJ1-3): DGGITQSPKYLFRKEGQNVTLSCEQNLNHDAMYWYRQDPGQGLRLIYYSQIVNDFQKGDIAEGYSVSREKKESFPLTVTSAQKNPTAFYLCASSTRQTSGNTIYFGEGSWLTVV.

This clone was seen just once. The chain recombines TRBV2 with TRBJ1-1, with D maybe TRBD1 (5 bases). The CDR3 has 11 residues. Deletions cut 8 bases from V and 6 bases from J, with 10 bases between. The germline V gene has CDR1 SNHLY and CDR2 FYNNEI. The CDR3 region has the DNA TGTGCCAGCCTATTAGGGGCTGAAGCTTTCTTT. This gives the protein CASLLGAEAFF.

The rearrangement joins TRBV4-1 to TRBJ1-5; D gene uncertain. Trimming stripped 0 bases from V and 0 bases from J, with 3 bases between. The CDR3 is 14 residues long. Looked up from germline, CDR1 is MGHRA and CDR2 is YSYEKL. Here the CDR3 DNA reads TGCGCCAGCAGCCAAGATTATAGCAATCAGCCCCAGCATTTT. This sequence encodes CASSQDYSNQPQHF.

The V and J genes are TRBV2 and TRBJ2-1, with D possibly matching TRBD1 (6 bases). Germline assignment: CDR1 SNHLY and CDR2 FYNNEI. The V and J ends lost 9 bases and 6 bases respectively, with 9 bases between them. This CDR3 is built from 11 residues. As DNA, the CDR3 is TGTGCCAGGGGGGCTCGCAATGAGCAGTTCTTC. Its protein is CARGARNEQFF.

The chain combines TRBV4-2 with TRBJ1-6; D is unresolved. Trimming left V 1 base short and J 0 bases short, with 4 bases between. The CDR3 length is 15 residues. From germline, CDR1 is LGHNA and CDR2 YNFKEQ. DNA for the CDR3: TGTGCCAGCAGCCAAGTTAACTCCTATAATTCACCCCTCCACTTT. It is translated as CASSQVNSYNSPLHF.

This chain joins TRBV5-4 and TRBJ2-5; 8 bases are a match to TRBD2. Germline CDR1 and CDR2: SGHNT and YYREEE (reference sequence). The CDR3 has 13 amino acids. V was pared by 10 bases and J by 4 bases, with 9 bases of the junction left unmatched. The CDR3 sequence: CALTGGFGETQYF. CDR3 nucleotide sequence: TGTGCCCTAACGGGGGGGTTTGGAGAGACCCAGTACTTC.

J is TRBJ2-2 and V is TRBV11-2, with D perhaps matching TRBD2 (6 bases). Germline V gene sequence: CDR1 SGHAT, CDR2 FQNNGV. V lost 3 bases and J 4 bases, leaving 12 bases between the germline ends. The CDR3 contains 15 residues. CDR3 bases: TGTGCCAGCAGCTTGGAACTAGCAATCACCGGGGAGCTGTTTTTT. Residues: CASSLELAITGELFF.